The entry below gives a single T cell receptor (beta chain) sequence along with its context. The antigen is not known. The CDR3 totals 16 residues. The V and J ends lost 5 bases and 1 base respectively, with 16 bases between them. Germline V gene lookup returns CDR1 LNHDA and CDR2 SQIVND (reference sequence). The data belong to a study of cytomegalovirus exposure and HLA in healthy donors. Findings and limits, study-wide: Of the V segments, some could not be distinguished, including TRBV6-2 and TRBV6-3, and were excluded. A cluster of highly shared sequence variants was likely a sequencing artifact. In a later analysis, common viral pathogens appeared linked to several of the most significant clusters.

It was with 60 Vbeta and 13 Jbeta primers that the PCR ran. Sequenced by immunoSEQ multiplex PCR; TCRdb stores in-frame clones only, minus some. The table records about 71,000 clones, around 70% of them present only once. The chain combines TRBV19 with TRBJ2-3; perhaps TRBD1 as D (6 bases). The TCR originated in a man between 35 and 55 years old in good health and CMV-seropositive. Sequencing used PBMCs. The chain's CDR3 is CASSSPVAGGTDTQYF. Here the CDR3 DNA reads TGTGCCAGTAGTTCCCCCGTTGCAGGGGGCACAGATACGCAGTATTTT.